This entry features one T cell receptor (beta chain) sequence. Antigen specificity is unknown. This sample is part of a study of T cells expressing NK-cell markers. The overall study: Among the eight sequenced donors, seven tested HCMV-seropositive and one tested seronegative. Study conclusions and caveats: Topping the CD3+CD56-NKG2C+ fraction as well were these clonotypes, in a few donors. Nothing established the HCMV specificity of expanded NKG2C+ T cell clones.

Reanalyzing the 5' RACE reads, TCRdb keeps one entry per CDR3 protein, without DNA. The sample holds some 600,000 distinct CDR3 sequences. The CDR3 contains 13 residues. Looked up from germline, CDR1 is ENHRY and CDR2 is SYGVKD. The sequenced material came from blood T cells: a sorted CD56 or NKG2C T cell subset, CD4+ or CD8+ T cells, or bulk PBMC T cells (not recorded which). The rearrangement links TRBV10-3 to TRBJ2-7. The receptor comes from a man aged 18 to 29 in good health. The CDR3 loop is CAITADPTYEQYF.